Shown below are 21 T cell receptor beta chains from a single sample sequenced in a study of regulatory T cells in long-lasting Graves disease. Both iRepertoire HTBI primers and Arm-PCR of CDR3 regions were used to build the TCR beta libraries. TCRdb analysed the multiplex PCR reads with MiXCR anew, one entry per CDR3 protein. The sample has roughly 320,000 distinct CDR3 sequences, 16% seen once. Sample time point: newly diagnosed GD, antithyroid drugs for less than 3 months. PBMCs were the source of the RNA used for TCR sequencing. Another study also made use of these data, one on T cells in Graves' hyperthyroidism and ophthalmopathy.

Sequencing was performed on peripheral blood mononuclear cells (PBMCs), taken at new diagnosis, from a patient treated with antithyroid drugs. The receptors here all came from a man aged 40-49 years with Graves disease.

Ten or more counts support this clonotype. The CDR3: CSARALGGEKLFF. Written as DNA, the CDR3 is TGCAGTGCTAGAGCCCTCGGAGGTGAAAAACTGTTTTTT. V usage is TRBV20-1 and J usage is TRBJ1-4; unclear D gene. The V and J ends lost 1 base and 7 bases respectively, with 10 bases between them. This CDR3 has 13 residues. From germline, CDR1 is DFQATT and CDR2 SNEGSKA (reference sequence).

This clonotype was recorded a few times. The chain carries TRBV7-3 and TRBJ2-7; D may correspond to TRBD1 or TRBD2 (5 bases each). Germline V gene sequence: CDR1 SGHTA, CDR2 FQGTGA. This CDR3 is built from 14 residues. V was shortened by 6 bases and J by 6 bases, with 18 bases between the two germline ends. The CDR3 sequence: CASSRRDPRGEQYF. The CDR3 nucleotides read TGTGCCAGCAGTCGACGGGACCCCCGCGGCGAGCAGTACTTC.

This clonotype showed up many times. V usage is TRBV2 and J usage is TRBJ2-7; D is uncertain. V lost 7 bases and J 0 bases, leaving 10 bases between the germline ends. Germline CDR1 SNHLY, CDR2 FYNNEI. The CDR3 totals 13 residues. CDR3 nucleotide sequence: TGTGCCAGCACTTGGAGCAACTCCTACGAGCAGTACTTC. This sequence encodes CASTWSNSYEQYF.

This clonotype was picked up many times. The rearrangement uses TRBV20-1 and TRBJ2-1; TRBD2 aligns across 9 bases. The CDR3 spans 14 residues. Germline lookup yields CDR1 DFQATT and CDR2 SNEGSKA (reference sequence). V shed 6 bases and J 8 bases; nucleotides not matched to a gene: 11. The CDR3 nucleotides read TGCAGTGCCACGCGGGGGGGACAGAGCGATGAGCAGTTCTTC. Translated, it gives CSATRGGQSDEQFF.

This clonotype showed up many times. The chain couples TRBV7-2 to TRBJ2-1; TRBD1 matches at 8 bases. J was trimmed by 4 bases and V by 3 bases; bases with no gene match: 2. CDR1 and CDR2 from the germline V gene are SGHTA and FQGNSA. The CDR3 has 14 residues. The chain's CDR3 is CASSFGTGYNEQFF. CDR3 nucleotides: TGTGCCAGCAGCTTCGGGACAGGTTACAATGAGCAGTTCTTC. The variable domain in full, with the rest retrieved from reference TRBV7-2 and TRBJ2-1, is GAGVSQSPSNKVTEKGKDVELRCDPISGHTALYWYRQSLGQGLEFLIYFQGNSAPDKSGLPSDRFSAERTGGSVSTLTIQRTQQEDSAVYLCASSFGTGYNEQFFGPGTRLTVL.

This clonotype was detected a few times. This chain links TRBV25-1 with TRBJ1-5; no clear D. There are 14 residues in the CDR3. Germline values: CDR1 MGHDK, CDR2 SYGVNS. The ends were cut back, 3 bases at V and 5 bases at J, with 11 bases in the middle. The CDR3: CASSDASGDQPQHF. CDR3 sequence (DNA): TGTGCCAGCAGTGACGCGAGTGGTGATCAGCCCCAGCATTTT. Combining the CDR3 with reference TRBV25-1 and TRBJ1-5 gives the whole variable domain EADIYQTPRYLVIGTGKKITLECSQTMGHDKMYWYQQDPGMELHLIHYSYGVNSTEKGDLSSESTVSRIRTEHFPLTLESARPSHTSQYLCASSDASGDQPQHFGDGTRLSIL.

This clonotype was detected ten times or more. This sequence joins TRBV9 and TRBJ2-1; 8 bases agree with TRBD1. Germline loops: CDR1 SGDLS, CDR2 YYNGEE. The J segment lost 3 bases and the V segment lost 3 bases, leaving 8 bases of the junction unmatched. The CDR3 has 16 amino acids. CDR3 loop: CASSARGTGFYNEQFF. The CDR3, as DNA: TGTGCCAGCAGCGCACGCGGGACAGGTTTCTACAATGAGCAGTTCTTC.

This clonotype was recorded at least ten times. The V gene is TRBV28, the J gene TRBJ2-2; D unresolved. V shed 6 bases and J shed 1 base, with 12 bases lying between them. This CDR3 spans 15 amino acids. CDR1 is MDHEN and CDR2 is SYDVKM in the germline V gene. CDR3 nucleotide sequence: TGTGCCAGCAGCCGACCCTACAAGAACACCGGGGAGCTGTTTTTT. Translated: CASSRPYKNTGELFF.

This clonotype was seen many times. The rearrangement links TRBV28 to TRBJ2-3; the match to TRBD2 covers 11 bases. The CDR3 is made up of 20 amino acids. V was pared by 5 bases and J by 0 bases, with 16 bases of the junction left unmatched. CDR1 and CDR2 (germline): MDHEN, SYDVKM. CDR3 loop: CASSPPRGLAGGPSTDTQYF. CDR3 bases: TGTGCCAGCAGTCCCCCCAGGGGGCTAGCGGGGGGCCCTAGCACAGATACGCAGTATTTT.

This CDR3 reads CASSEQAYGYTF. The CDR3 nucleotides read TGTGCCAGCAGTGAACAAGCCTATGGCTACACCTTC. The J gene is TRBJ1-2, the V gene TRBV6-1; D gene unclear. Germline loops: CDR1 MNHNS, CDR2 SASEGT. The CDR3 sequence is 12 residues long. Trimming took 2 bases from V and 4 from J, leaving 5 bases between them.

This clonotype was counted ten times or more. This chain joins TRBV20-1 and TRBJ2-2, with a tentative D call TRBD1 (5 bases). The CDR3 contains 14 residues. Trimming stripped 2 bases from V and 3 bases from J, with 10 bases between. CDR1 and CDR2 (germline): DFQATT, SNEGSKA (reference sequence). The CDR3 DNA sequence: TGCAGTGCTAGAATGCAGGGCTACACCGGGGAGCTGTTTTTT. As protein: CSARMQGYTGELFF.

This chain joins TRBV28 and TRBJ2-7; tentative D call: TRBD2 (5 bases). Germline V lookup: CDR1 MDHEN, CDR2 SYDVKM. The CDR3 is made up of 13 amino acids. The germline V and J ends were trimmed by 4 bases and 1 base, with 8 bases remaining between them. The CDR3, as DNA: TGTGCCAGCAGTTCCGCGGGTTCCTACGAGCAGTACTTC. Translation: CASSSAGSYEQYF. Based on the CDR3 plus reference TRBV28 and TRBJ2-7, the full variable domain is DVKVTQSSRYLVKRTGEKVFLECVQDMDHENMFWYRQDPGLGLRLIYFSYDVKMKEKGDIPEGYSVSREKKERFSLILESASTNQTSMYLCASSSAGSYEQYFGPGTRLTVT.

This clonotype was observed many times. The genes are TRBV7-9 and TRBJ2-5; D is unresolved. The ends were cut back, 4 bases at V and 2 bases at J, with 14 bases in the middle. The CDR3 loop spans 15 amino acids. Germline V gene data show CDR1 as SEHNR and CDR2 as FQNEAQ (reference sequence). The CDR3 nucleotides are TGTGCCAGCAGCTCCGGACGCACTACGCAAGAGACCCAGTACTTC. Protein product: CASSSGRTTQETQYF.

The genes are TRBV3-1 and TRBJ1-2; TRBD1 matches 7 bases. The CDR3 length is 13 residues. Germline V gives CDR1 LGHDT, CDR2 YNNKEL (reference sequence). V lost 8 bases to trimming and J lost 7 bases; unmatched junction nucleotides: 10. The chain's CDR3 is CASEFQGGGGYTF. CDR3 in DNA: TGTGCCAGCGAATTTCAGGGGGGAGGTGGCTACACCTTC.

Many counts were recorded for this clonotype. The chain links TRBV2 to TRBJ2-7; possibly TRBD2 for D (7 bases). CDR1 and CDR2 from the germline V gene are SNHLY and FYNNEI. CDR3 length: 12 amino acids. Trimming cost V 7 bases and J 3 bases, with 10 bases left between them. The CDR3 loop is CASTGGGYEQYF. The DNA for the CDR3 is TGTGCCAGCACGGGGGGCGGCTACGAGCAGTACTTC.

In its sample, this clonotype was seen many times. The chain joins TRBV30 to TRBJ2-1, with 7 positions matching TRBD2. The J segment lost 3 bases and the V segment lost 7 bases, leaving 12 bases of the junction unmatched. Germline V CDR1 and CDR2: GTSNPN, SVGIG (reference sequence). The CDR3 contains 15 residues. The CDR3 DNA is TGTGCCTTCGCGGACGGGGGGAAATACTACAATGAGCAGTTCTTC. Protein: CAFADGGKYYNEQFF.

The chain uses TRBV6-2 or TRBV6-3 and TRBJ2-1, with TRBD1 matching over 12 bases. The CDR3 runs 15 residues. The junction had 7 bases not matched to a gene; V was cut back by 5 bases and J by 8 bases. Germline CDR1 reads MNHEY; CDR2 reads SVGEGT. The DNA of the CDR3 is TGTGCCAGCAGTGAAGTCGGGACAGGGGGCGATGAGCAGTTCTTC. The encoded protein is CASSEVGTGGDEQFF.

The J gene is TRBJ2-1, the V gene TRBV6-9, with 12 bases identical to TRBD2. V lost 2 bases, J lost 7 bases, and 6 bases stayed unmatched. CDR3 length: 16 residues. CDR1 and CDR2 (germline): MNHGY, SVAAGI. This chain's CDR3 is CASSYPSGGAINEQFF. The CDR3 DNA reads TGTGCCAGCAGTTATCCTAGCGGGGGGGCGATAAATGAGCAGTTCTTC.

This clonotype was picked up many times. The rearrangement joins TRBV20-1 to TRBJ2-3; TRBD2 matches 8 bases. This CDR3 contains 15 residues. Germline CDR1 is DFQATT and CDR2 is SNEGSKA (reference sequence). V lost 0 bases to trimming and J lost 2 bases; unmatched junction nucleotides: 4. CDR3 sequence reads: CSARDPGGSTDTQYF. The CDR3 region has the DNA TGCAGTGCTAGAGATCCGGGGGGGTCCACAGATACGCAGTATTTT.

The chain employs TRBV12-3 or TRBV12-4 and TRBJ1-5; D possibly corresponds to TRBD1 (5 bases). V was pared by 7 bases and J by 11 bases, with 24 bases between. This CDR3 spans 15 amino acids. Here the CDR3 reads CASTPSERAGQTQHF. The CDR3 bases are TGTGCCAGCACCCCTAGCGAAAGGGCGGGGCAGACCCAGCATTTT.

This clonotype appeared many times. This chain uses TRBV7-2 with TRBJ2-5, with 12 bases lining up with TRBD2. The V segment lost 4 bases and the J segment 4 bases; nucleotides outside the gene matches: 7. This CDR3 spans 16 amino acids. Germline V lookup: CDR1 SGHTA, CDR2 FQGNSA. The CDR3 here is CASSYTSGGQAETQYF. CDR3 bases: TGTGCCAGCAGCTACACTAGCGGGGGGCAGGCAGAGACCCAGTACTTC.